This T cell receptor (beta chain) derives from a study of blood T cell repertoires in COVID-19. Study as a whole: Samples representing acute and convalescent COVID-19 were sourced from the United States, Italy and Spain. PBMCs, B-cell-depleted T cells, or T cells provided the cDNA or gDNA that made up the material.

In the original processing: Estimated nucleated cell counts came from reference gene primer amplification. Sequenced by immunoSEQ multiplex PCR; TCRdb stores in-frame clones only, minus some. V, J and clone size are taken as reported in that table, and D and trimming were inferred from the DNA itself. Of approximately 99,000 clones in the sample, 88% were seen once. This CDR3 is 16 amino acids long. V lost 5 bases and J lost 2; bases outside the gene matches: 5. The germline gives CDR1 SGHTA, CDR2 FQGTGA. The genes are TRBV7-3 and TRBJ2-6; 8 nucleotides align to TRBD1. Source material: peripheral blood. The receptor's source is a human donor in a cohort sampled during active COVID-19. The CDR3 DNA reads as TGTGCCAGCAGCCCCCAGGGGGCAGCTGGGGCCAACGTCCTGACTTTC. This encodes CASSPQGAAGANVLTF.